The present T cell receptor (beta chain) was sequenced within a study of T cell repertoires in cytomegalovirus infection. At the level of the study: It can be stated that public TCR beta signatures indicated CMV infection as well as a matching HLA type. Regarding the study as a whole: The cumulative frequency of public TCR beta families identified carriers of CMV plus the relevant HLA.

TCRdb re-called the reads through MiXCR, storing one row per CDR3 protein. The sample includes about 530,000 distinct CDR3 sequences, approximately 25% of them seen just once. The CDR3 runs to 16 residues. From germline, CDR1 is SGHAT and CDR2 FQNNGV. V lost 5 bases and J lost 0, with 11 bases in between. This clonotype turned up a few times. The antigen remains unidentified. Sequenced sample: PBMCs. The sequence derives from a human donor in good health (CMV status not recorded). Some clones in this sample may be carry-over from other donors' samples. The chain employs TRBV11-2 and TRBJ2-6, with D maybe TRBD1 (5 bases). CDR3 bases: TGTGCCAGCAGCAGCCAGGGAATCTCTGGGGCCAACGTCCTGACTTTC. Translation gives CASSSQGISGANVLTF.